Presented here are 25 T cell receptor beta chains from one specimen sequenced in a study of PD-1 blockade in classical Hodgkin lymphoma. Autologous stem cell transplantation was followed by relapse in every patient, and brentuximab vedotin exposure varied. The protocol was immunoSEQ multiplex PCR, while the TCRdb copy is restricted to in-frame clones and leaves out a portion. The sample holds around 65,000 clones; approximately 90% are singletons and the top ten take approximately 13%. The material sequenced was peripheral blood mononuclear cells (PBMCs), taken at baseline. These receptors all come from a human donor with classical Hodgkin lymphoma.

The gene calls are TRBV6-1 and TRBJ2-7, with 10 nucleotides matching TRBD1. Looked up from germline, CDR1 is MNHNS and CDR2 is SASEGT. The CDR3 runs to 15 residues. Losses at the gene ends were 8 bases for V and 6 bases for J; bases not matched to a gene: 13. The DNA for the CDR3 is TGTGCCAGCCAAGCACGCCGGGACAGGGGTGCCGAGCAGTACTTC. This encodes CASQARRDRGAEQYF.

This sequence joins TRBV7-9 and TRBJ1-1; D is undetermined. V was clipped by 8 bases and J by 3 bases, with 7 bases between them. Germline V gene lookup returns CDR1 SEHNR and CDR2 FQNEAQ (reference sequence). The CDR3 has 11 residues. The CDR3 loop is CASGHHTEAFF. CDR3 nucleotides: TGTGCCAGCGGGCACCACACTGAAGCTTTCTTT.

This chain links TRBV15 with TRBJ2-5; either TRBD1 or TRBD2 may supply D (5 bases each). CDR3 length equals 14 residues. Between the trimmed V and J ends, which lost 2 bases and 5 bases, there was a span of 12 bases. Germline loops: CDR1 LNHNV, CDR2 YYDKDF (reference sequence). This CDR3 is CATSRKGEWETQYF. CDR3 bases: TGTGCCACCAGCAGAAAAGGGGAGTGGGAGACCCAGTACTTC.

The chain is built from TRBV7-9 and TRBJ1-2; D is perhaps TRBD1 (6 bases). The V gene's germline CDR1 is SEHNR and CDR2 FQNEAQ (reference sequence). This CDR3 has 13 amino acids. The V end was cut by 5 bases, the J end by 6 bases, with 13 bases between. The CDR3 here is CASSPGAGDGYTF. Written as DNA, the CDR3 is TGTGCCAGCAGCCCTGGGGCAGGGGATGGCTACACCTTC.

This chain joins TRBV29-1 and TRBJ2-2, with a tentative D call TRBD2 (5 bases). Per germline, CDR1 SQVTM and CDR2 ANQGSEA. The CDR3 runs 12 residues. CDR3 protein: CTFLLGTGELFF. CDR3 in DNA: TGCACCTTCTTACTAGGGACCGGGGAGCTGTTTTTT.

The chain employs TRBV4-1 and TRBJ2-2, with unresolved D. Germline-derived CDR1 and CDR2 are MGHRA and YSYEKL. The V end was cut by 1 base, the J end by 7 bases, with 16 bases between. The CDR3 is 16 residues long. Written as DNA, the CDR3 is TGCGCCAGCAGCCAAGCGCCTTTGTCTACTGGCGGGGAGCTGTTTTTT. Amino acids: CASSQAPLSTGGELFF.

The V and J genes are TRBV7-9 and TRBJ2-7; maybe TRBD1 (6 bases). CDR1 and CDR2 (germline): SEHNR, FQNEAQ (reference sequence). The CDR3 is made up of 16 amino acids. V lost 3 bases to trimming and J lost 3 bases, with 18 bases between them. The CDR3 spells CASSFGGLAGYYEQYF. CDR3 nucleotide sequence: TGTGCCAGCAGCTTTGGGGGCCTAGCCGGTTACTACGAGCAGTACTTC.

The chain uses TRBV12-2 and TRBJ2-2; the table's D call of TRBD2 was not tested on the DNA. TRBV12-2 is a documented pseudogene. The CDR3 has 16 residues. In DNA form, the CDR3 reads TGTGCAAGTCGTAACCTAGGGAGGGGGAACACCGGGGAGCTGTTTTTT. As protein: CASRNLGRGNTGELFF.

The rearrangement links TRBV30 to TRBJ1-6; 7 nucleotides agree with TRBD1. Germline CDR1 is GTSNPN and CDR2 is SVGIG (reference sequence). The CDR3 has 15 residues. Trimming at V came to 3 bases and at J to 3 bases, leaving 5 bases not matched to a gene. CDR3 protein: CAWSGTADYNSPLHF. In nucleotides, the CDR3 is TGTGCCTGGAGCGGGACAGCGGACTATAATTCACCCCTCCACTTT.

The chain couples TRBV18 to TRBJ1-6; TRBD1 is a possible D gene (5 bases). Germline V gives CDR1 KGHSH, CDR2 LQKENI. Trimming took 3 bases from V and 0 from J, leaving 15 bases between them. The CDR3 spans 18 residues. The CDR3 DNA reads TGTGCCAGCTCACCCCTTGGGACGGCGAGCTCCTATAATTCACCCCTCCACTTT. Amino acid sequence: CASSPLGTASSYNSPLHF. Together with reference TRBV18 and TRBJ1-6, the CDR3 gives the full variable domain: NAGVMQNPRHLVRRRGQEARLRCSPMKGHSHVYWYRQLPEEGLKFMVYLQKENIIDESGMPKERFSAEFPKEGPSILRIQQVVRGDSAAYFCASSPLGTASSYNSPLHFGNGTRLTVT.

The chain carries TRBV5-1 and TRBJ2-7; TRBD2 matches at 13 bases. Trimming took 4 bases from V and 0 from J; bases not matched to a gene: 4. The germline V gene encodes CDR1 SGHRS and CDR2 YFSETQ. The CDR3 totals 16 residues. The CDR3 spells CASSQGLAGSSYEQYF. For the CDR3, the DNA is TGCGCCAGCAGCCAGGGACTAGCGGGGAGCTCCTACGAGCAGTACTTC.

The V and J genes are TRBV30 and TRBJ1-2, with 8 bases identical to TRBD1. CDR1 is GTSNPN and CDR2 is SVGIG in the germline V gene (reference sequence). The length of the CDR3 is 14 residues. V was pared by 1 base and J by 5 bases, with 6 bases of the junction left unmatched. CDR3 in DNA: TGTGCCTGGAGTGGGACAGGGAATACGTATGGCTACACCTTC. Its translation is CAWSGTGNTYGYTF. The complete variable domain, with remaining parts taken from reference TRBV30 and TRBJ1-2, reads SQTIHQWPATLVQPVGSPLSLECTVEGTSNPNLYWYRQAAGRGLQLLFYSVGIGQISSEVPQNLSASRPQDRQFILSSKKLLLSDSGFYLCAWSGTGNTYGYTFGSGTRLTVV.

The gene calls are TRBV5-1 and TRBJ2-3; 10 bases are shared with TRBD2. Germline CDR1 and CDR2: SGHRS and YFSETQ. The CDR3 loop spans 16 amino acids. The junction had 7 bases not matched to a gene; V was cut back by 0 bases and J by 6 bases. CDR3 residues: CASSLGWLAGADTQYF. The CDR3 region has the DNA TGCGCCAGCAGCTTGGGTTGGCTAGCGGGGGCGGATACGCAGTATTTT.

This CDR3 is CASSLDSSGWGETQYF. CDR3 coding DNA: TGTGCCAGCAGCTTAGACTCTAGCGGGTGGGGAGAGACCCAGTACTTC. J is TRBJ2-5 and V is TRBV7-2, with 8 positions matching TRBD2. The V gene end was trimmed by 1 base and the J gene end by 4 bases; junction bases not matched to a gene: 8. Germline-derived CDR1 and CDR2 are SGHTA and FQGNSA. CDR3 length: 16 amino acids.

V and J are TRBV4-2 and TRBJ2-3; 14 nucleotides line up with TRBD2. This CDR3 has 16 residues. Germline trimming cut 0 bases from V and 5 bases from J; bases unmatched to any gene: 1. Per germline, CDR1 LGHNA and CDR2 YNFKEQ. The CDR3 loop reads CASSQDGTSGGDTQYF. Here the CDR3 DNA reads TGTGCCAGCAGCCAAGATGGGACTAGCGGGGGAGATACGCAGTATTTT.

This chain uses TRBV29-1 with TRBJ2-3, with 9 positions matching TRBD1. The CDR3 is 13 amino acids. The germline V gene has CDR1 SQVTM and CDR2 ANQGSEA. V trimming: 7 bases; J trimming: 3 bases; junction bases outside the gene matches: 5. CDR3 in DNA: TGCAGCGGTCAAGGACAGGGGACAGATACGCAGTATTTT. Its translation is CSGQGQGTDTQYF.

J is TRBJ1-6 and V is TRBV6-5; D may be TRBD1 (5 bases). Trimming took off 2 bases at V and 7 bases at J, with 9 bases between the two ends. The CDR3 has 14 residues. CDR1 is MNHEY, CDR2 SVGAGI, per germline. DNA of the CDR3: TGTGCCAGCAGTTACGGGGCGGAGAATTCACCCCTCCACTTT. Translating gives CASSYGAENSPLHF.

This rearrangement joins TRBV2 to TRBJ2-3, with 11 bases aligning to TRBD2. Germline V gene sequence: CDR1 SNHLY, CDR2 FYNNEI. The CDR3 has 15 amino acids. Germline trimming cut 8 bases from V and 5 bases from J; bases unmatched to any gene: 9. The CDR3 here is CASPSLAGGRDTQYF. The DNA of the CDR3 is TGTGCCAGCCCAAGCTTAGCGGGGGGGAGAGATACGCAGTATTTT.

This chain uses TRBV7-8 with TRBJ2-5, with D possibly matching TRBD1 (6 bases). Trimming left V 6 bases short and J 4 bases short, with 15 bases between. The CDR3 is 14 residues long. The V gene's germline CDR1 is SGHVS and CDR2 FQNEAQ. DNA of the CDR3: TGTGCCAGCAGGAAACAGGGTGAGCGAGAGACCCAGTACTTC. This codes for CASRKQGERETQYF.

The V and J genes are TRBV13 and TRBJ2-1; 8 nucleotides align to TRBD2. The length of the CDR3 is 20 residues. Looked up from germline, CDR1 is PRHDT and CDR2 is FYEKMQ (reference sequence). With 7 bases clipped from V and 3 bases from J, the junction kept 23 bases outside the gene matches. As DNA, the CDR3 is TGTGCCAGCACTCCGAGTTGGGAGGCCGGGGGGGCCGGGGGCTACAATGAGCAGTTCTTC. Encoded protein: CASTPSWEAGGAGGYNEQFF.

This chain links TRBV5-1 with TRBJ1-3; D gene uncertain. CDR3 length: 15 amino acids. Germline V gene sequence: CDR1 SGHRS, CDR2 YFSETQ. V shed 6 bases and J shed 0 bases, with 13 bases lying between them. The CDR3 sequence: CASTPYDFSGNTIYF. As DNA, the CDR3 is TGCGCCAGCACCCCTTACGACTTCTCTGGAAACACCATATATTTT.

The rearrangement links TRBV9 to TRBJ2-1; D may be TRBD2 (6 bases). The germline V gene has CDR1 SGDLS and CDR2 YYNGEE. The CDR3 loop spans 15 amino acids. Trimming pared 4 bases from V and 6 bases from J, leaving 17 bases between. CDR3 sequence: CASSFTGGAANEQFF. The CDR3 region has the DNA TGTGCCAGCAGCTTCACCGGCGGGGCCGCCAATGAGCAGTTCTTC.

V and J are TRBV7-3 and TRBJ2-5; maybe TRBD2 (6 bases). The DNA end lines up better with TRBJ2-7; the J call may be wrong. The CDR3 extends over 16 amino acids. The germline V gene encodes CDR1 SGHTA and CDR2 FQGTGA. This CDR3 is CASSLFVARGAYEQYF. The CDR3 nucleotides are TGTGCCAGCAGCTTGTTTGTGGCGCGGGGAGCCTACGAGCAGTACTTC.

The V call is TRBV30, the J call TRBJ1-5; a possible D gene is TRBD1 (6 bases). The V gene lost 3 bases and the J gene lost 6 bases, with 12 bases spanning the gap. The CDR3 has 13 residues. Germline CDR1 is GTSNPN and CDR2 is SVGIG (reference sequence). CDR3 in DNA: TGTGCCTGGAGGGAAACAGGGCTTCAGCCCCAGCATTTT. Amino acid sequence: CAWRETGLQPQHF.

The chain joins TRBV7-2 to TRBJ2-7, with 9 positions matching TRBD2. With V trimmed by 3 bases and J by 3 bases, 6 bases remained unmatched. Germline loops: CDR1 SGHTA, CDR2 FQGNSA. This CDR3 is 15 amino acids long. CDR3 DNA sequence: TGTGCCAGCAGCTTTAGCGGGGGAGAAGACTACGAGCAGTACTTC. It codes for CASSFSGGEDYEQYF.